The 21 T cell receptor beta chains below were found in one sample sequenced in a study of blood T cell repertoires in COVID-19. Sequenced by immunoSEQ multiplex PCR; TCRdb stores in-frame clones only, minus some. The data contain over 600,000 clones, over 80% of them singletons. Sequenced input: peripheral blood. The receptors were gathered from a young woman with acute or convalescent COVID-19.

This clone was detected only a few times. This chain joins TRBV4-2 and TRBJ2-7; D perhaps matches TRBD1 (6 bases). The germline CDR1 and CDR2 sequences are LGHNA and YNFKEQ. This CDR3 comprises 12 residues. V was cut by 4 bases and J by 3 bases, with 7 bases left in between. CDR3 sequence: CASSLDSYEQYF. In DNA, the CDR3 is TGTGCCAGCAGCCTGGACAGCTACGAGCAGTACTTC.

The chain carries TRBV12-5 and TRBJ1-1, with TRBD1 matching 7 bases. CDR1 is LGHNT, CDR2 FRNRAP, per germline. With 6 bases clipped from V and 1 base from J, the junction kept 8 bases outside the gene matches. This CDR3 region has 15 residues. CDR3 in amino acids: CASGLGDSSNTEAFF. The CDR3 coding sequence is TGTGCTAGTGGACTTGGGGACAGTTCGAACACTGAAGCTTTCTTT.

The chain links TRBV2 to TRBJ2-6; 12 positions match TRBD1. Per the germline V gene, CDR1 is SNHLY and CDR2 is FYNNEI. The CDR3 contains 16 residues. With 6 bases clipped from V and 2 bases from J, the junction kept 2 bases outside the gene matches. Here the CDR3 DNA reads TGTGCCAGCAGGGGACAGGGGGCGGCTGGGGCCAACGTCCTGACTTTC. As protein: CASRGQGAAGANVLTF.

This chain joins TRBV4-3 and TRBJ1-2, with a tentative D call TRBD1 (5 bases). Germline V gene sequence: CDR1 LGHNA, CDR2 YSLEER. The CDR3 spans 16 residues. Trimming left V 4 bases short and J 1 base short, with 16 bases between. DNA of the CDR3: TGCGCCAGCAGCCTCTCACGGGGGAAAGATAACTATGGCTACACCTTC. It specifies CASSLSRGKDNYGYTF.

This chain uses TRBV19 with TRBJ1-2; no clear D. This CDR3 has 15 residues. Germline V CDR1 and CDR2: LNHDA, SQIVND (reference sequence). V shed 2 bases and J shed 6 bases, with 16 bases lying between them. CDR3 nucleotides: TGTGCCAGTAGTATATTTGGCATCAACGGGGATGGCTACACCTTC. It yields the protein CASSIFGINGDGYTF.

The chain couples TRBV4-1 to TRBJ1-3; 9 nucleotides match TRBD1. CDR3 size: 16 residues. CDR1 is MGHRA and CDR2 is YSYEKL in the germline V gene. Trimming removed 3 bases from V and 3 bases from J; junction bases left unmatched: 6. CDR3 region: CASSHWDRENGNTIYF. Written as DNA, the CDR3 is TGCGCCAGCAGCCATTGGGACAGGGAGAATGGAAACACCATATATTTT.

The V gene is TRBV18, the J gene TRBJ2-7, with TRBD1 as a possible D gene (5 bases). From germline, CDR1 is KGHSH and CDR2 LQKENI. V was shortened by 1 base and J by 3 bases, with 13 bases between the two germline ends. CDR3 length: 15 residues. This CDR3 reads CASSPRGRPNYEQYF. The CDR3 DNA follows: TGTGCCAGCTCACCACGGGGCCGGCCAAACTACGAGCAGTACTTC.

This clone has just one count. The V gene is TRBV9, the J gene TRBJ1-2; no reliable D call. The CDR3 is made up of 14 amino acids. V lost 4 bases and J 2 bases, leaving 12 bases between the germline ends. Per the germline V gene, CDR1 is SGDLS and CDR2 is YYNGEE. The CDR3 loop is CASSFWTGNYGYTF. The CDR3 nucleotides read TGTGCCAGCAGCTTTTGGACGGGAAACTATGGCTACACCTTC.

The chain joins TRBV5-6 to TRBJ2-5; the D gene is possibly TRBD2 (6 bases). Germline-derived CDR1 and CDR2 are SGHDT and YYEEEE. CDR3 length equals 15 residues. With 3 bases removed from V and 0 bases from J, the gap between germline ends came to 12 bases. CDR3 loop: CASSSYRGYQETQYF. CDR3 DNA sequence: TGTGCCAGCAGCTCATACCGGGGGTACCAAGAGACCCAGTACTTC.

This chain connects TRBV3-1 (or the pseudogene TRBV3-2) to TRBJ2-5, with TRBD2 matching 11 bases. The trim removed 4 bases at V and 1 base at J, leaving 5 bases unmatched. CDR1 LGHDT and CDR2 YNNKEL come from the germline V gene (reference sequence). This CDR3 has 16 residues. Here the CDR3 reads CASSPLAGGIQETQYF. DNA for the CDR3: TGTGCCAGCAGCCCGCTAGCGGGGGGCATCCAAGAGACCCAGTACTTC.

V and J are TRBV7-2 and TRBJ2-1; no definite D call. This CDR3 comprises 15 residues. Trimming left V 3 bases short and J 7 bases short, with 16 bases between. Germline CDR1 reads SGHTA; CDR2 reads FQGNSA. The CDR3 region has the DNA TGTGCCAGCAGCTTTCACACCATCGTGTGGAATGAGCAGTTCTTC. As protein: CASSFHTIVWNEQFF.

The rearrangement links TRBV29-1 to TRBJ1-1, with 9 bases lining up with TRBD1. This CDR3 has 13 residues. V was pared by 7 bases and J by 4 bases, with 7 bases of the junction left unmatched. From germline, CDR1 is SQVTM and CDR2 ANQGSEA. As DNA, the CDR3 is TGCAGCGCGGGGACAGGGCAGGGCACTGAAGCTTTCTTT. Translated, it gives CSAGTGQGTEAFF.

The CDR3 DNA reads as TGTGCCAGCAGCATGTTTAGGGAGGGATACTATGGCTACACCTTC. This codes for CASSMFREGYYGYTF. The chain joins TRBV2 to TRBJ1-2, with D unresolved. Germline loops: CDR1 SNHLY, CDR2 FYNNEI. The CDR3 runs to 15 residues. The V end lost 6 bases, the J end lost 3 bases, and 17 bases lay between the germline ends.

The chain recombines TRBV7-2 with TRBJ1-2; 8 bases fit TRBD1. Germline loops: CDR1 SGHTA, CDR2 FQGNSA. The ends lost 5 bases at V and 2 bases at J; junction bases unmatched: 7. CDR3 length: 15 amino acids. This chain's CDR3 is CASSPRTGLNYGYTF. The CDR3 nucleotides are TGTGCCAGCAGCCCGAGGACAGGGTTAAACTATGGCTACACCTTC.

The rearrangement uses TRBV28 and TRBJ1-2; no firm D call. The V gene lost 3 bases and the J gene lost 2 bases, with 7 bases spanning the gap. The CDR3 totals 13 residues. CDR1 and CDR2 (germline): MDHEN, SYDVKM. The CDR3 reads CASSFEVNYGYTF. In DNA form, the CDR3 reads TGTGCCAGCAGTTTTGAGGTGAACTATGGCTACACCTTC.

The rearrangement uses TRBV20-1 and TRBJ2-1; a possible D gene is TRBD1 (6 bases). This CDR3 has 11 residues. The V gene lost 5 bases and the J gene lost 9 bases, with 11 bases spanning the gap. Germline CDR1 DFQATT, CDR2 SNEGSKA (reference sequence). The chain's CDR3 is CSALRGREQFF. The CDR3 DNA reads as TGCAGTGCTCTCAGGGGACGTGAGCAGTTCTTC.

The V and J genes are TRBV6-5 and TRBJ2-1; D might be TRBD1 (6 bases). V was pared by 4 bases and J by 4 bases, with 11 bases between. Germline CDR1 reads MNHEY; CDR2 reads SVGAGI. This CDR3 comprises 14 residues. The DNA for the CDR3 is TGTGCCAGCAGTTCGATGGACAGTTACAATGAGCAGTTCTTC. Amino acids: CASSSMDSYNEQFF.

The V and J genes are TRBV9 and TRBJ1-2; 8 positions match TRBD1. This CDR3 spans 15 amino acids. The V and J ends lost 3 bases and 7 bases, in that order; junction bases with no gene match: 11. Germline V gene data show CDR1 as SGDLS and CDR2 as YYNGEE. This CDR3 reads CASSGGQDRGGGYTF. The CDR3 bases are TGTGCCAGCAGCGGTGGACAAGACAGGGGAGGTGGCTACACCTTC.

The CDR3 reads CAWSPARNTQYF. In DNA, the CDR3 is TGTGCCTGGAGCCCCGCGAGGAATACGCAGTATTTT. J is TRBJ2-3 and V is TRBV30, with D uncertain. CDR1 and CDR2 (germline): GTSNPN, SVGIG (reference sequence). V lost 3 bases, J lost 7 bases, and 11 bases lay in between. The CDR3 extends over 12 amino acids.

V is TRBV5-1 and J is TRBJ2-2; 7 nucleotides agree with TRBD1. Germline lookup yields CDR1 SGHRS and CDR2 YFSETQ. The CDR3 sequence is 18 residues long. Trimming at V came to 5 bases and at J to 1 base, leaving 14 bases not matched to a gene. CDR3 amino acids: CASRLLYKQGKNTGELFF. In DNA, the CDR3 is TGCGCCAGCAGATTGCTGTACAAACAGGGGAAGAACACCGGGGAGCTGTTTTTT.

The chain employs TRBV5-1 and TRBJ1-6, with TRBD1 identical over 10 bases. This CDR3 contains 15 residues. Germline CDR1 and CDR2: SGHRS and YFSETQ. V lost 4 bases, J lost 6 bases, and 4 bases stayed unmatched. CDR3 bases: TGCGCCAGCAGCACGCGGACAGGGGGTAATTCACCCCTCCACTTT. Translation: CASSTRTGGNSPLHF.